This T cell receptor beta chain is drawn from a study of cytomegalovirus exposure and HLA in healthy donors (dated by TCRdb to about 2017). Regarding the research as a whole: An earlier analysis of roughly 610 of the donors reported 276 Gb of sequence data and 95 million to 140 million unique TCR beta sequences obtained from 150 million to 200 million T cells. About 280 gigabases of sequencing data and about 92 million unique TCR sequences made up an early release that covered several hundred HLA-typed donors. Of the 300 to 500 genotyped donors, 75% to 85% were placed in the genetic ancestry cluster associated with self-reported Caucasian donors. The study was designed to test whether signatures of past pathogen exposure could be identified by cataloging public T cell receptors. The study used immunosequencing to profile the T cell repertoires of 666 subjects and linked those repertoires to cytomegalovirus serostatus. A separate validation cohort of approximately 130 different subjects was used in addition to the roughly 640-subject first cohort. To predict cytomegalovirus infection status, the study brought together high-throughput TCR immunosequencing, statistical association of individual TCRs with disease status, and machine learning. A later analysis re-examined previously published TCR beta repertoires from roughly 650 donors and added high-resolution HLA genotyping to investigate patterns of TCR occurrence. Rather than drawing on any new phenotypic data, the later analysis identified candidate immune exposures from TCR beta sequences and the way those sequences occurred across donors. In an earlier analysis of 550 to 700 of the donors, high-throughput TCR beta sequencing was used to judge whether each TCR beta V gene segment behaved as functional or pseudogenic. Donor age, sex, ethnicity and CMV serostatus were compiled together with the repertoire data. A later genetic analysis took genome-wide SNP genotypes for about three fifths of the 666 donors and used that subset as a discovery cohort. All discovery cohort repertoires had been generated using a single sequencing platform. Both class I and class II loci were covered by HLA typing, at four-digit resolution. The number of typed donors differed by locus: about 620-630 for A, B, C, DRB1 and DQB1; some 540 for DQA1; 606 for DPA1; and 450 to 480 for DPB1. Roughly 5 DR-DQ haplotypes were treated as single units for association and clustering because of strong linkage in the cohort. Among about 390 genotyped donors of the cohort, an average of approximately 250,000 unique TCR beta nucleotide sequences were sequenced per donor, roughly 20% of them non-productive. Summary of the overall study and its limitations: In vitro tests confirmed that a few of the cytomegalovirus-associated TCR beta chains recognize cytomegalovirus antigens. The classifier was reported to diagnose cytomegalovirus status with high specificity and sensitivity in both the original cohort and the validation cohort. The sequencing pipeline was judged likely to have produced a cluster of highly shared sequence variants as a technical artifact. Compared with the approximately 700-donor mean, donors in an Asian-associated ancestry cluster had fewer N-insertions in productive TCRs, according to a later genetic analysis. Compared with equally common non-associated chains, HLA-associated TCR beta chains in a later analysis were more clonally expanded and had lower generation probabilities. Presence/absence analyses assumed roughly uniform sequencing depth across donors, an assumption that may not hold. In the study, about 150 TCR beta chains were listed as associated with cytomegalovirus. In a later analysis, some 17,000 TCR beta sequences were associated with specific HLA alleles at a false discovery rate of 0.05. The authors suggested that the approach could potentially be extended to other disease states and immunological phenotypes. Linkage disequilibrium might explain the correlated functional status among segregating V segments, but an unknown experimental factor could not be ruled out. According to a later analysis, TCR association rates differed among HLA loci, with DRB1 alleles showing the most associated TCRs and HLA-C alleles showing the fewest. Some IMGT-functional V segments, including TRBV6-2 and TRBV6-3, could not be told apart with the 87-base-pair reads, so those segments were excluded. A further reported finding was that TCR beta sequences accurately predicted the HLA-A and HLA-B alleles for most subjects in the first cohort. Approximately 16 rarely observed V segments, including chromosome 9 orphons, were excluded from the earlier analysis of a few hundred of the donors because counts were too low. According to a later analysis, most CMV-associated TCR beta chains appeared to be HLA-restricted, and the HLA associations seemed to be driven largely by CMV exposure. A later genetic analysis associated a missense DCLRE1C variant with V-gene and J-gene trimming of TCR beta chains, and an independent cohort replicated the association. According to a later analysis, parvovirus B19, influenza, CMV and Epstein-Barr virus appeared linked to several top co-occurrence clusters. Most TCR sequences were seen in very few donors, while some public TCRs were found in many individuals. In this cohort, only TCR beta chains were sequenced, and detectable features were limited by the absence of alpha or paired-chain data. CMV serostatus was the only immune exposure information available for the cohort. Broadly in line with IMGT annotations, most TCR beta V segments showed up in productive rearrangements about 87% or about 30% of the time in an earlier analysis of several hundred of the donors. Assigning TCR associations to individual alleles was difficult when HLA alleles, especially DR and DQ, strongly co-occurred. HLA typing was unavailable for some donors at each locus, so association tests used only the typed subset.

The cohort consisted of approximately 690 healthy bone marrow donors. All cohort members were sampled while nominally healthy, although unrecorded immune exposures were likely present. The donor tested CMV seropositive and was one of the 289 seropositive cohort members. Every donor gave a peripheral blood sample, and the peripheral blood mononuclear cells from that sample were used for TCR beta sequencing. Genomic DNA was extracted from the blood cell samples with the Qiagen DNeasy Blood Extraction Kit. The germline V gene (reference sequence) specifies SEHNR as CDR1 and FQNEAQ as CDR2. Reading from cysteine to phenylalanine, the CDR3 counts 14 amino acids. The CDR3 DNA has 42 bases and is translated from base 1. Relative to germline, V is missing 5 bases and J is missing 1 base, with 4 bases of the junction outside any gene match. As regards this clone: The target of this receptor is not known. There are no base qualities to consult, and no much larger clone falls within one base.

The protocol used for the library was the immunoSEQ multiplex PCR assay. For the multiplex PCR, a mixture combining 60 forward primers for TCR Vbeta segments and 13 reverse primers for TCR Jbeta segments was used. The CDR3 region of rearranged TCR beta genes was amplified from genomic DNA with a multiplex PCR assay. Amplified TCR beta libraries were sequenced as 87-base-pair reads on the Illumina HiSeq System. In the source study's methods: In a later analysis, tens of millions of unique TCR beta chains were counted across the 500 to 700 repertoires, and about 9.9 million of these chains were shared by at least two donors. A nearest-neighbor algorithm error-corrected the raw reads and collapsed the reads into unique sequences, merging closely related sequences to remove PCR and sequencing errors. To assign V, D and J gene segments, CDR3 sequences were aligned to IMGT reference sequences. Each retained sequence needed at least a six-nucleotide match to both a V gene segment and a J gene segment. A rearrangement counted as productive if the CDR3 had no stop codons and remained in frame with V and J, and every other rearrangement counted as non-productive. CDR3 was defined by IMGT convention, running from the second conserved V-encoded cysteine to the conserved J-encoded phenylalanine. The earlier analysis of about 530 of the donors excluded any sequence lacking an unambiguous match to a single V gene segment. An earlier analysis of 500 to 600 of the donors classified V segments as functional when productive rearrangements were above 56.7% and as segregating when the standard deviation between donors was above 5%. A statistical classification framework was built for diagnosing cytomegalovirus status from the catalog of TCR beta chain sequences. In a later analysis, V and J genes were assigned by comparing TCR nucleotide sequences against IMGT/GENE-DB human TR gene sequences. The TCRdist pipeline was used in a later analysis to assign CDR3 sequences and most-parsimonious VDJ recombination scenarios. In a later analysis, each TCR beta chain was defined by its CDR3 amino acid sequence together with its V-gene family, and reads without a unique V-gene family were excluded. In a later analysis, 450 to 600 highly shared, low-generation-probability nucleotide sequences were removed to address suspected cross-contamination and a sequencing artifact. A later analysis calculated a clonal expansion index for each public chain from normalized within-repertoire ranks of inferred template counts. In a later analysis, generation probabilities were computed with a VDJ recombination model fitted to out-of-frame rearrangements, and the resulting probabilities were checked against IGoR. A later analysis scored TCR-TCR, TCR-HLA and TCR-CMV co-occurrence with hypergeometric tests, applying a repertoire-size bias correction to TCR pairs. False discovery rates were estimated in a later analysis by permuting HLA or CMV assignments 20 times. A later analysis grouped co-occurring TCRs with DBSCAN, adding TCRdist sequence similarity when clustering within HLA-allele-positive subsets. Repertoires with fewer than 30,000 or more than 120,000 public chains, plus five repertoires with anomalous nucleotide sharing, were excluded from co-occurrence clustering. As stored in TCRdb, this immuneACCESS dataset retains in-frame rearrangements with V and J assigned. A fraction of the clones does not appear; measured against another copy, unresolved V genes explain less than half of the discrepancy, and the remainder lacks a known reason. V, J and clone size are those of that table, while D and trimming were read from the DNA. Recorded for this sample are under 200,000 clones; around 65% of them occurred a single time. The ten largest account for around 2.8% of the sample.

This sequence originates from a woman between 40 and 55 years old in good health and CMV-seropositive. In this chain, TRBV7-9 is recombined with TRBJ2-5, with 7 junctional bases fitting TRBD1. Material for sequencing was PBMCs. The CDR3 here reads CASSLGTVQETQYF. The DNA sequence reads TGTGCCAGCAGCCTGGGGACAGTCCAAGAGACCCAGTACTTC. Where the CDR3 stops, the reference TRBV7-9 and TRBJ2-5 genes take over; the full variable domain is DTGVSQNPRHKITKRGQNVTFRCDPISEHNRLYWYRQTLGQGPEFLTYFQNEAQLEKSRLLSDRFSAERPKGSFSTLEIQRTEQGDSAMYLCASSLGTVQETQYFGPGTRLLVL.